The following is a TCR beta chain sequence with its context. These data are taken from a study of blood T cell repertoires in COVID-19. Across the study: The United States, Italy and Spain provided the acute and convalescent COVID-19 samples. The analysed material was cDNA or gDNA that came from T cells, B-cell-depleted T cells, or PBMCs.

The CDR3 has 16 residues. In germline, CDR1 is SGDLS, CDR2 YYNGEE. With 3 bases clipped from V and 5 bases from J, the junction kept 10 bases outside the gene matches. TCRdb's table, derived via immunoSEQ multiplex PCR, lists solely in-frame clones and lacks some. The data contain some 76,000 clones, 82% of them seen just once; the ten biggest clones take up 27%. The sequencing input was peripheral blood. The source of this sequence is a human donor in a cohort sampled during active COVID-19. V gene TRBV9 combines with J gene TRBJ2-2, with 7 bases lining up with TRBD2. CDR3 residues: CASSATGLPVTGELFF. CDR3 nucleotide sequence: TGTGCCAGCAGCGCGACGGGACTACCCGTTACCGGGGAGCTGTTTTTT. Drawing the rest from reference TRBV9 and TRBJ2-2, the complete variable domain is DSGVTQTPKHLITATGQRVTLRCSPRSGDLSVYWYQQSLDQGLQFLIQYYNGEERAKGNILERFSAQQFPDLHSELNLSSLELGDSALYFCASSATGLPVTGELFFGEGSRLTVL.